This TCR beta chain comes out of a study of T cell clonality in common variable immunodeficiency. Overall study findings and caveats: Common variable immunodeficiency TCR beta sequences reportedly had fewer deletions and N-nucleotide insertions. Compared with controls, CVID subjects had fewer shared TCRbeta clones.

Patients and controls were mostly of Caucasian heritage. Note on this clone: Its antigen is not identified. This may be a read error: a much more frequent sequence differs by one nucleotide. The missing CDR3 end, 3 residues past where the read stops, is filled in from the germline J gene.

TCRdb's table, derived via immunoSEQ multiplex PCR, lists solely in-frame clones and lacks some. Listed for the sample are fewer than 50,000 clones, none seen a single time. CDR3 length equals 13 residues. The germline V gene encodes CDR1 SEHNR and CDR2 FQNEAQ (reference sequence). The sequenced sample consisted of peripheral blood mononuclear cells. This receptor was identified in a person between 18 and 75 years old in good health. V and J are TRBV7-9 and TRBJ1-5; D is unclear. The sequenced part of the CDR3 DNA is TGTTCCAGCAGCCTTCGTCTCAATCAGCCC. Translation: CSSSLRLNQP. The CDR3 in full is CSSSLRLNQPQHF. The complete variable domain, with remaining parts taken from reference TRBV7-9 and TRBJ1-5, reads DTGVSQNPRHKITKRGQNVTFRCDPISEHNRLYWYRQTLGQGPEFLTYFQNEAQLEKSRLLSDRFSAERPKGSFSTLEIQRTEQGDSAMYLCSSSLRLNQPQHFGDGTRLSIL.